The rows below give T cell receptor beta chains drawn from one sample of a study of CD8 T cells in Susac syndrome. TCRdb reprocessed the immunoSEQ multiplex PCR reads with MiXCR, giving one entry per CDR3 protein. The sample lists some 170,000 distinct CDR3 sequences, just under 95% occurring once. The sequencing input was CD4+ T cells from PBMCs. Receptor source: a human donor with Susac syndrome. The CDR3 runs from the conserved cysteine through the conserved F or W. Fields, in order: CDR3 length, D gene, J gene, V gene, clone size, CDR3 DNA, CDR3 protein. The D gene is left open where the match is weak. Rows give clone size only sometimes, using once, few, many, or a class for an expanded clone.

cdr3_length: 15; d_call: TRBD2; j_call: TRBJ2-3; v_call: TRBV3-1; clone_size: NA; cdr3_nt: TGTGCCAGCAGCCCCGGGACTAGCGAAACAGATACGCAGTATTTT; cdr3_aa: CASSPGTSETDTQYF
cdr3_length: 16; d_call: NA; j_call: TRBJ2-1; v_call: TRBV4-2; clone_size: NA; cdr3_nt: TGTGCCAGCAGCCAAGATAGGACCGGCCACTACAATGAGCAGTTCTTC; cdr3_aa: CASSQDRTGHYNEQFF
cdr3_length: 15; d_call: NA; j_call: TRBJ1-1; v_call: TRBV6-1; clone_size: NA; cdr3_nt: TGTGCCAGCAGTCGGCAGACTGGAGTAATGCCTGAAGCTTTCTTT; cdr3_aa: CASSRQTGVMPEAFF
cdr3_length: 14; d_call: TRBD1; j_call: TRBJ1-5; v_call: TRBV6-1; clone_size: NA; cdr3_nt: TGTGCCAGCACCTTCATGACAGGGGATCAGCCCCAGCATTTT; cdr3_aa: CASTFMTGDQPQHF
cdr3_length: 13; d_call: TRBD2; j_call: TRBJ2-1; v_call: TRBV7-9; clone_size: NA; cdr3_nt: TGTGCCAGCAGCCGACTAGCTGGCAATGAGCAGTTCTTC; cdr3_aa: CASSRLAGNEQFF
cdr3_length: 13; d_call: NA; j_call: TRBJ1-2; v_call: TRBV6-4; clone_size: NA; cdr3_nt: TGTGCCAGCAGTGAACAGGGTGGCTATGGCTACACCTTC; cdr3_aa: CASSEQGGYGYTF
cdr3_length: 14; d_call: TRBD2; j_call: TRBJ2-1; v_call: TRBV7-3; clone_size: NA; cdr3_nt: TGTGCCAGCAGCTTAAGCGGGGGATACAATGAGCAGTTCTTC; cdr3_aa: CASSLSGGYNEQFF
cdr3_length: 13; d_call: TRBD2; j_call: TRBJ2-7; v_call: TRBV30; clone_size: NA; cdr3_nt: TGTGCCTGGGCGACTAGCGCGGTCGGAGAGCAGTACTTC; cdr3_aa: CAWATSAVGEQYF
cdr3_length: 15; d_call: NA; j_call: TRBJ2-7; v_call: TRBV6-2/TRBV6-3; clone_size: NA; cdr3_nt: TGTGCCAGCAGTTACCGGGGGCTGGATACCTACGAGCAGTACTTC; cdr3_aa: CASSYRGLDTYEQYF
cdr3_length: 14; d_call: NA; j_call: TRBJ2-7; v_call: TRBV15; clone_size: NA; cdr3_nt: TGTGCCACCAGCAGAGATTTGGTGGGGGGCGAGCAGTACTTC; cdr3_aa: CATSRDLVGGEQYF
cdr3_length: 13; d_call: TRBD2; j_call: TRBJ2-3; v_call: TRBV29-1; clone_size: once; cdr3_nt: TGCAGCGTCGAGGGACTAGTAACAGATACGCAGTATTTT; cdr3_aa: CSVEGLVTDTQYF
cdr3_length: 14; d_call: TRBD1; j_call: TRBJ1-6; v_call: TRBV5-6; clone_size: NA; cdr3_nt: TGTGCCAGCAGCTTCACGACAGGGCAGTCACCCCTCCACTTT; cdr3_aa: CASSFTTGQSPLHF
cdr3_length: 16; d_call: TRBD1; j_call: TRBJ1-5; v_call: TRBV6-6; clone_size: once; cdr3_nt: TGTGCCAGCAGTTATCGACAGGGACGAAGGGATCAGCCCCAGCATTTT; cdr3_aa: CASSYRQGRRDQPQHF
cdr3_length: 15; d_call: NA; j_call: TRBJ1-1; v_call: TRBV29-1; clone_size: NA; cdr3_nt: TGCAGCGTTGAAGATAAAGCAGGAGAGAACACTGAAGCTTTCTTT; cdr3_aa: CSVEDKAGENTEAFF
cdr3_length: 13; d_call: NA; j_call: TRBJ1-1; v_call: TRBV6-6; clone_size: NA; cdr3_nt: TGTGCCAGCAGCTTAACTCAGAACACTGAAGCTTTCTTT; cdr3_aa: CASSLTQNTEAFF
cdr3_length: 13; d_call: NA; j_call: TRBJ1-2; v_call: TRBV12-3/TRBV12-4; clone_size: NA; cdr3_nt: TGTGCCAGCAGTTTGGGGTCGGACTATGGCTACACCTTC; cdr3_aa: CASSLGSDYGYTF
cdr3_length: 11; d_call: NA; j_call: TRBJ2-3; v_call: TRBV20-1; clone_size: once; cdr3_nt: TGCAGTGCGGTGCGCACAGATACGCAGTATTTT; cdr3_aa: CSAVRTDTQYF
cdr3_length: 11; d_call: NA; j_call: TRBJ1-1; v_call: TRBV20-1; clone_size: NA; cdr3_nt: TGCAGTGCTAGTCACGAGACTGAAGCTTTCTTT; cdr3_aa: CSASHETEAFF
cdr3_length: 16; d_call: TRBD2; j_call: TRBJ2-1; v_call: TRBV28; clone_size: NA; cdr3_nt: TGTGCCAGCAGTCCATCAGCGGGGGCCCCCCACAATGAGCAGTTCTTC; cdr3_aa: CASSPSAGAPHNEQFF
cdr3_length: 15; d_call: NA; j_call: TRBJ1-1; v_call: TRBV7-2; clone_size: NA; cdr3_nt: TGTGCCAGCAGCTTAGCGACCTCTATGAACACTGAAGCTTTCTTT; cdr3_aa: CASSLATSMNTEAFF
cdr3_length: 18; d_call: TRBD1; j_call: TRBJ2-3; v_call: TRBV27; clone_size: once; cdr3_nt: TGTGCCAGCAGGCGCATTTCCGCAGATCCTACAGGGGGAGACACGCAGTATTTT; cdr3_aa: CASRRISADPTGGDTQYF
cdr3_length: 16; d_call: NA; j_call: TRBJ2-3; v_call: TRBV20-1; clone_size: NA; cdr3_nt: TGCAGTGCCGGACCGTTGCGGGGCCTTGATGGAGATACGCAGTATTTT; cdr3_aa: CSAGPLRGLDGDTQYF
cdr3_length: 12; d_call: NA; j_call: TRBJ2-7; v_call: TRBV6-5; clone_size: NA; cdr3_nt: TGTGCCAGCAGTAATTCAAGGGGCGAGCAGTACTTC; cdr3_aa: CASSNSRGEQYF
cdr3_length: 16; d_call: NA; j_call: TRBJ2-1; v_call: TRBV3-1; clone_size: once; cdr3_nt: TGTGCCAGCAGCCAATCCGGGGATAGGATCGGCAATGAGCAGTTCTTC; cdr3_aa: CASSQSGDRIGNEQFF
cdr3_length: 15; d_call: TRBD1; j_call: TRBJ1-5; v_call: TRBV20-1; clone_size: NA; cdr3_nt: TGCAGTGCTACTTGGACAGGAGGAACCAATCAGCCCCAGCATTTT; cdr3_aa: CSATWTGGTNQPQHF
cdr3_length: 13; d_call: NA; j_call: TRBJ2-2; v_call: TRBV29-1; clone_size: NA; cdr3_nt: TGCAGCGGGGGGACTCCGAACACCGGGGAGCTGTTTTTT; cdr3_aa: CSGGTPNTGELFF
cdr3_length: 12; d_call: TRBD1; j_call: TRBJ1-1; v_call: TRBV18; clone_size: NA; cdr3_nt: TGTGCCAGCTCACTACAGGGGGAGGTGGCTTTCTTT; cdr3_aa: CASSLQGEVAFF
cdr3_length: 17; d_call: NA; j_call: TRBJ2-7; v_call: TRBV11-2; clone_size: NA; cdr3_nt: TGTGCCAGCAGCTTAGGTTTGAGATCGCCTACTACCTACGAGCAGTACTTC; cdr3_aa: CASSLGLRSPTTYEQYF
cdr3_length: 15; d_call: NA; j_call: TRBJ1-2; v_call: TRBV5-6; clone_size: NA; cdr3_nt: TGTGCCAGCAGCTTGTACGGGTTAAAGATCGAGGGCTACACCTTC; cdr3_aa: CASSLYGLKIEGYTF
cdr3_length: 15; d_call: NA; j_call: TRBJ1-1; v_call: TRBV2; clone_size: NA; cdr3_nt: TGTGCCAGCAGCGCGTATCGGGTTGGGGGCACTGAAGCTTTCTTT; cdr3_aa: CASSAYRVGGTEAFF
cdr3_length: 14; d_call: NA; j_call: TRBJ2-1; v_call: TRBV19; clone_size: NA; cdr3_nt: TGTGCCAGTAGTATCACGCAGGGCTACAATGAGCAGTTCTTC; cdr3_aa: CASSITQGYNEQFF
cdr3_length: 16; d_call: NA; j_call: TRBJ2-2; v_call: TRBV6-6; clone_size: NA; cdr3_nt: TGTGCCAGCAGTTACTCAGGTTTCGGAGGGACCGGGGAGCTGTTTTTT; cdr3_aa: CASSYSGFGGTGELFF